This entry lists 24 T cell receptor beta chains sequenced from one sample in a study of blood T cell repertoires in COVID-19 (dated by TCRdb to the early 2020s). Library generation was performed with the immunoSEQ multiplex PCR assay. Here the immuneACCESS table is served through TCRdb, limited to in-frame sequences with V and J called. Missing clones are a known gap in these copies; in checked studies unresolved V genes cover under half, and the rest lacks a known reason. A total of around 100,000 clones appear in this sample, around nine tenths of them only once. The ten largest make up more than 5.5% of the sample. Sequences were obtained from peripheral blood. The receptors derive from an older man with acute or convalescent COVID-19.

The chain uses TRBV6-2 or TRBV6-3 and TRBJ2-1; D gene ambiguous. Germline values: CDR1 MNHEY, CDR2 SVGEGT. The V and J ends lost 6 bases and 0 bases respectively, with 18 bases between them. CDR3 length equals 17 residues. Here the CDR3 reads CASSPRRIQSSYNEQFF. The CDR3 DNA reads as TGTGCCAGCAGCCCTCGGCGGATACAAAGCTCCTACAATGAGCAGTTCTTC.

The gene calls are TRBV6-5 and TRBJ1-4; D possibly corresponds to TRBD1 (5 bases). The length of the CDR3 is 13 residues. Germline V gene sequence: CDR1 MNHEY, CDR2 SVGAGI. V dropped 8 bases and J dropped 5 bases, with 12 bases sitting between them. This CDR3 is CASPGRPNEKLFF. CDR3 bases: TGTGCCAGCCCAGGGAGGCCGAATGAAAAACTGTTTTTT.

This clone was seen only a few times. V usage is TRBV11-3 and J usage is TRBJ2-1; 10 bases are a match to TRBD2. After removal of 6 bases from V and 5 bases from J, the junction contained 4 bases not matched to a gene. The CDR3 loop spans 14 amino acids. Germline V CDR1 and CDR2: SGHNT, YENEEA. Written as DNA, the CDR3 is TGTGCCAGCAGTAAGCGGGAGGGCAACAATGAGCAGTTCTTC. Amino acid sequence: CASSKREGNNEQFF.

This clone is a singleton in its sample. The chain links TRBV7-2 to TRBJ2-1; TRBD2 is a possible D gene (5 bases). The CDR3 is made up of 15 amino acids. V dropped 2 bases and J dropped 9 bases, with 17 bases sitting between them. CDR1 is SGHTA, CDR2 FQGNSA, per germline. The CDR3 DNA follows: TGTGCCAGCAGCTTACTGTCGCGTCTTAGCGTTGAGCAGTTCTTC. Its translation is CASSLLSRLSVEQFF.

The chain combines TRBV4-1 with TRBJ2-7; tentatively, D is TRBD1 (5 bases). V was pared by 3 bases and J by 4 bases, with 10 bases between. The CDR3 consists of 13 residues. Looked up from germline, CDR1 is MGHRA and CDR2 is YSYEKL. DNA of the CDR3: TGCGCCAGCAGCCAGAATCAGGGATACGAGCAGTACTTC. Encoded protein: CASSQNQGYEQYF.

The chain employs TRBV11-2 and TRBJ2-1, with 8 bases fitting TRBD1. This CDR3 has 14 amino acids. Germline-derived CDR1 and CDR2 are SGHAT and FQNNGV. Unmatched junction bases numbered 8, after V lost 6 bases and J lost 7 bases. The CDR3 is CASSSYQGANEQFF. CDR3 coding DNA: TGTGCCAGCAGTAGTTACCAGGGGGCGAATGAGCAGTTCTTC.

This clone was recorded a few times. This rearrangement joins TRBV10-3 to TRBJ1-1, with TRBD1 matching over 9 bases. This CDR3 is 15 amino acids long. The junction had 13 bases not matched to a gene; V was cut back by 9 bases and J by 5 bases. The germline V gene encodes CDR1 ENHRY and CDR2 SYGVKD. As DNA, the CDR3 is TGTGCCATTCTGAAACCGGGACAGGGACGGACTGAAGCTTTCTTT. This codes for CAILKPGQGRTEAFF.

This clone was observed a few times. The CDR3 sequence is CASSQAPGVNTEAFF. CDR3 sequence (DNA): TGCGCCAGCAGCCAAGCTCCAGGGGTGAACACTGAAGCTTTCTTT. This chain joins TRBV4-1 and TRBJ1-1; D might be TRBD1 (6 bases). The CDR3 sequence is 15 residues long. Germline V gives CDR1 MGHRA, CDR2 YSYEKL. V dropped 1 base and J dropped 0 bases, with 9 bases sitting between them.

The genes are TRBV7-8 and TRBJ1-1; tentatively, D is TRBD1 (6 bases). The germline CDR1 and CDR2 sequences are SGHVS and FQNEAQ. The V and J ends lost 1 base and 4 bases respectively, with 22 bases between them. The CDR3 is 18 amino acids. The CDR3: CASSLGGYGGGAGTEAFF. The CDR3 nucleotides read TGTGCCAGCAGCTTAGGAGGTTATGGGGGGGGCGCGGGCACTGAAGCTTTCTTT.

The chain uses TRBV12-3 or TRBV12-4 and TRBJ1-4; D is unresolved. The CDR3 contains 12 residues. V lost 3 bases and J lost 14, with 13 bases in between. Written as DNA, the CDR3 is TGTGCCAGCAGTTTCCAGGCAGGTTCTCTGTTTTTT. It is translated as CASSFQAGSLFF.

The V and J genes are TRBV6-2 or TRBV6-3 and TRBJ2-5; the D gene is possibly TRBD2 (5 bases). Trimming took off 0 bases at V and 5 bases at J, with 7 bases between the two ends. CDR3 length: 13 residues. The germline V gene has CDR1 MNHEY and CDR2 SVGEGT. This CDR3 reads CASSYSEVETQYF. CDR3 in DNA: TGTGCCAGCAGTTACTCGGAGGTGGAGACCCAGTACTTC.

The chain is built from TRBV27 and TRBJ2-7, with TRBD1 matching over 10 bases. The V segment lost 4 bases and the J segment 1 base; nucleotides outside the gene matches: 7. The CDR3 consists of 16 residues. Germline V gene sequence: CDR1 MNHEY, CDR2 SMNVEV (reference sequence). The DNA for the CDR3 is TGTGCCAGCAGTTCACCGGGACAGGGGAGGTCCTACGAGCAGTACTTC. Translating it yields CASSSPGQGRSYEQYF.

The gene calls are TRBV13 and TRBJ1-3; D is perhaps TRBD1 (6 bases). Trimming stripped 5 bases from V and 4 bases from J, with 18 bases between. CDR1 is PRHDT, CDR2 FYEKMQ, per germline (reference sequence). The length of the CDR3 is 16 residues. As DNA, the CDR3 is TGTGCCAGCAGCCCACGCGGGGGCAGGCGGGGAAACACCATATATTTT. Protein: CASSPRGGRRGNTIYF.

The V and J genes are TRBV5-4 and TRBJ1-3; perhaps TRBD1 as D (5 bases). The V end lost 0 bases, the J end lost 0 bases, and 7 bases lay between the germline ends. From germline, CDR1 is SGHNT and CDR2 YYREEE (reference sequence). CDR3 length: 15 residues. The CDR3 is CASSLGQSSGNTIYF. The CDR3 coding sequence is TGTGCCAGCAGCTTGGGACAGAGCTCTGGAAACACCATATATTTT.

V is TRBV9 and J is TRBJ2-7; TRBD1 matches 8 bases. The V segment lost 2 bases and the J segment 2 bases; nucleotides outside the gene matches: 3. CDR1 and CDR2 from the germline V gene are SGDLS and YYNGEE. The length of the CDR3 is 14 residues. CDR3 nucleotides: TGTGCCAGCAGCGTGGGGACAGGTACCTACGAGCAGTACTTC. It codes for CASSVGTGTYEQYF.

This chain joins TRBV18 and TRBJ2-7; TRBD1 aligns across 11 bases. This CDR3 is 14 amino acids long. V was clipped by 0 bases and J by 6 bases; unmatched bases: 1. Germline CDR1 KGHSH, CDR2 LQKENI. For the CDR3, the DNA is TGTGCCAGCTCACCACCCGGGACAGGGGGCGAGCAGTACTTC. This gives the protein CASSPPGTGGEQYF.

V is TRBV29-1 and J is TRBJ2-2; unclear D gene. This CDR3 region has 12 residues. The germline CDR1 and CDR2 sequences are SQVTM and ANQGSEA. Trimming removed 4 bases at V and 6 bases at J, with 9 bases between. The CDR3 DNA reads TGCAGCGTTGTAGAAAGCGCCGGGGAGCTGTTTTTT. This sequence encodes CSVVESAGELFF.

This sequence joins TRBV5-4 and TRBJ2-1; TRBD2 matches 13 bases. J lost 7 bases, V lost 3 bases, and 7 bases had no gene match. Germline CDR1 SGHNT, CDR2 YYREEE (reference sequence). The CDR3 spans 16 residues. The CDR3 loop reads CASSSRWTSGGNEQFF. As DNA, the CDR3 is TGTGCCAGCAGCTCCAGATGGACTAGCGGGGGAAATGAGCAGTTCTTC.

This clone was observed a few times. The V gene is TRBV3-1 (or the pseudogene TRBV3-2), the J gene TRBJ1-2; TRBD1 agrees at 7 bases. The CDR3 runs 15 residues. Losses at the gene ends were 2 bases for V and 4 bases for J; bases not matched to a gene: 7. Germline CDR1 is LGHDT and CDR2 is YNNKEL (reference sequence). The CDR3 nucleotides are TGTGCCAGCAGCCAAACCGGGACAGCTCGCTATGGCTACACCTTC. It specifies CASSQTGTARYGYTF.

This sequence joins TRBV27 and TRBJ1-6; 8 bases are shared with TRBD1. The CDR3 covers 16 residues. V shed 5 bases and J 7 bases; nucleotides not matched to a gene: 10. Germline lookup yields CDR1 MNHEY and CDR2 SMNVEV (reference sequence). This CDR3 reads CASSPSRTGWNSPLHF. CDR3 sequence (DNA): TGTGCCAGCAGTCCTTCACGGACAGGGTGGAATTCACCCCTCCACTTT.

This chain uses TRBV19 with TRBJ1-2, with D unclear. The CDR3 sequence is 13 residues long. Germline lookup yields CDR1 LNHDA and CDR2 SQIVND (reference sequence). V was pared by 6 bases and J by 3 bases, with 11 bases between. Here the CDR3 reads CASREGLDYGYTF. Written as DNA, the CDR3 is TGTGCCAGTAGAGAGGGCCTAGACTATGGCTACACCTTC.

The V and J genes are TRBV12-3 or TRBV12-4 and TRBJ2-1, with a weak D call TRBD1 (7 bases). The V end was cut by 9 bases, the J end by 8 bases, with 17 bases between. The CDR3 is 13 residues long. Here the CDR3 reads CASGGGFWDEQFF. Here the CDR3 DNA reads TGTGCCAGTGGAGGGGGCTTTTGGGATGAGCAGTTCTTC.

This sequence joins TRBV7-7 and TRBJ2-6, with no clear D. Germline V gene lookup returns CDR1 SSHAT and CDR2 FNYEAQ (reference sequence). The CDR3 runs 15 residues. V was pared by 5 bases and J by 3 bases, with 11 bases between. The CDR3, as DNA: TGTGCCAGCAGCCCAAGTCCGGGTGGGGCCAACGTCCTGACTTTC. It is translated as CASSPSPGGANVLTF. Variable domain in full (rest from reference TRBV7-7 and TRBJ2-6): GAGVSQSPRYKVTKRGQDVTLRCDPISSHATLYWYQQALGQGPEFLTYFNYEAQPDKSGLPSDRFSAERPEGSISTLTIQRTEQRDSAMYRCASSPSPGGANVLTFGAGSRLTVL.

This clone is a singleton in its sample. Here the CDR3 DNA reads TGTGCCAGCAGCCTTGGACAGGGGGAAGAGCAGTACTTC. This sequence encodes CASSLGQGEEQYF. This chain uses TRBV7-3 with TRBJ2-7; 10 bases align to TRBD1. Germline lookup yields CDR1 SGHTA and CDR2 FQGTGA. Trimming at V came to 5 bases and at J to 7 bases, leaving 5 bases not matched to a gene. The CDR3 sequence is 13 residues long.